This T cell receptor (beta chain) comes out of a study of T cell changes during pregnancy in multiple sclerosis. Trimming took 5 bases from V and 7 from J, leaving 9 bases between them. The germline gives CDR1 MDHEN, CDR2 SYDVKM. The CDR3 runs to 11 residues. Produced via immunoSEQ multiplex PCR; TCRdb's table is partial and in-frame only. This sample has about 100,000 clones, with more than 90% found just once. The chain recombines TRBV28 with TRBJ2-7, with D unresolved. The receptor was derived from a female donor with multiple sclerosis, enrolled in a pregnancy study. Sequencing used peripheral blood, obtained in the second trimester of pregnancy. The CDR3 sequence is CASSPAREQYF. The CDR3 DNA sequence: TGTGCCAGCAGTCCCGCCCGGGAGCAGTACTTC.